Sequencing of this T cell receptor beta chain was carried out in a study of T cell changes during pregnancy in multiple sclerosis. This CDR3 has 16 residues. The V end was cut by 7 bases, the J end by 2 bases, with 22 bases between. The germline V gene encodes CDR1 SGHKS and CDR2 YYEKEE (reference sequence). Sequenced by immunoSEQ multiplex PCR; TCRdb stores in-frame clones only, minus some. This sample has 100,000 or so clones, with around 92% found just once. The source is a female donor with multiple sclerosis, enrolled in a pregnancy study. This rearrangement joins TRBV5-5 to TRBJ2-7, with a weak D call TRBD1 (5 bases). The sequencing used peripheral blood, collected in the second trimester of pregnancy. The CDR3 sequence is CASSEWAGKGAYEQYF. The CDR3 DNA is TGTGCCAGCTCCGAGTGGGCAGGGAAAGGCGCCTACGAGCAGTACTTC.